This entry lists 17 T cell receptor beta chains sequenced from one sample in a study of shared clonotypes between healthy human individuals (dated by TCRdb to about 2020). The protocol used for the library was the immunoSEQ multiplex PCR assay. The table comes from immuneACCESS by way of TCRdb, which keeps in-frame sequences with V and J called. Part of the clones is missing from these tables; in studies checked, under half for an unresolved V gene and the rest for unknown reasons. The table for this sample lists hundreds of thousands of clones; around three quarters of them were counted only once. Together, the top ten hold 12% of the sample. Sequenced: PBMCs. The receptors were gathered from a woman aged 40-49 years in good health. Some clones in this sample may be carry-over from other donors' samples.

The chain recombines TRBV7-9 with TRBJ2-7; 12 positions match TRBD2. Germline V gives CDR1 SEHNR, CDR2 FQNEAQ (reference sequence). Trimming cost V 5 bases and J 5 bases; bases outside gene matches: 4. The CDR3 length is 14 residues. CDR3 DNA: TGTGCCAGCAGCCCCGGACTAGCGGGGAACGAGCAGTACTTC. Translation gives CASSPGLAGNEQYF.

The rearrangement links TRBV27 to TRBJ1-2, with TRBD1 as a possible D gene (6 bases). The CDR3 is 16 amino acids. Germline CDR1 is MNHEY and CDR2 is SMNVEV (reference sequence). V lost 2 bases to trimming and J lost 2 bases, with 15 bases between them. The CDR3 DNA is TGTGCCAGCAGTTTAACGTATGGGGGGCGGAACTATGGCTACACCTTC. Encoded protein: CASSLTYGGRNYGYTF.

The chain employs TRBV6-6 and TRBJ2-1, with no clear D. Per the germline V gene, CDR1 is MNHNY and CDR2 is SVGAGI (reference sequence). The CDR3 totals 15 residues. V was trimmed by 5 bases and J by 1 base, leaving 12 bases between them. The CDR3 DNA reads TGTGCCAGCAGTCCCGGCCAGCGATCCTACAATGAGCAGTTCTTC. Translated: CASSPGQRSYNEQFF.

Details on this clone: This likely came from a read error, as a far larger clone is one base away. As DNA, the CDR3 is TGTGCCAGCAGCTTGGGACCAAACACCGGGGAGCTGTTTTTT. It codes for CASSLGPNTGELFF. The V gene is TRBV5-6, the J gene TRBJ2-2; D gene ambiguous. CDR1 and CDR2 (germline): SGHDT, YYEEEE. V shed 0 bases and J shed 2 bases, with 5 bases lying between them. This CDR3 is 14 amino acids long.

This clone was seen a handful of times. A single base is all that separates this from a far larger clone, so a read error is likely. Other DNA sequences in the same sample also yield this CDR3. J is TRBJ2-7 and V is TRBV19; perhaps TRBD1 as D (6 bases). Trimming took 1 base from V and 1 from J, leaving 11 bases between them. The CDR3 is 15 residues long. Germline assignment: CDR1 LNHDA and CDR2 SQIVND (reference sequence). CDR3 in amino acids: CASSIGGDTSYEQYF. In DNA, the CDR3 is TGTGCCAGTAGTATAGGAGGGGACACATCCTACGAGCAGTACTTC.

The gene calls are TRBV7-2 and TRBJ2-1; no clear D. This CDR3 is 14 amino acids long. Germline loops: CDR1 SGHTA, CDR2 FQGNSA. V lost 5 bases to trimming and J lost 9 bases, with 17 bases between them. As DNA, the CDR3 is TGTGCCAGCAGCCCCCTCTTGGGGTTGGGTGAGCAGTTCTTC. Protein: CASSPLLGLGEQFF.

The gene calls are TRBV5-8 and TRBJ2-7; TRBD2 matches 7 bases. Trimming cost V 0 bases and J 2 bases; bases outside gene matches: 8. The germline CDR1 and CDR2 sequences are SGHTS and YDEGEE. CDR3 size: 16 residues. CDR3 residues: CASSLVRLAEPYEQYF. In nucleotides, the CDR3 is TGTGCCAGCAGCTTGGTAAGGCTAGCGGAGCCCTACGAGCAGTACTTC. The whole variable domain, remainder taken from reference TRBV5-8 and TRBJ2-7, is EAGVTQSPTHLIKTRGQQATLRCSPISGHTSVYWYQQALGLGLQFLLWYDEGEERNRGNFPPRFSGRQFPNYSSELNVNALELEDSALYLCASSLVRLAEPYEQYFGPGTRLTVT.

This chain connects TRBV27 to TRBJ1-1; 8 bases map to TRBD1. CDR1 is MNHEY and CDR2 is SMNVEV in the germline V gene (reference sequence). This CDR3 is built from 13 residues. V shed 3 bases, J shed 6 bases, and the junction held 3 bases outside the gene matches. The CDR3 loop is CASSLSGGPEAFF. The DNA for the CDR3 is TGTGCCAGCAGTTTGTCAGGGGGCCCTGAAGCTTTCTTT.

J is TRBJ2-1 and V is TRBV11-2, with 10 bases fitting TRBD2. Per the germline V gene, CDR1 is SGHAT and CDR2 is FQNNGV. The CDR3 sequence is 15 residues long. After removal of 1 base from V and 9 bases from J, the junction contained 6 bases not matched to a gene. The chain's CDR3 is CASSLAASGSGEQFF. The CDR3 bases are TGTGCCAGCAGCTTAGCTGCTAGCGGGAGTGGTGAGCAGTTCTTC.

This clone was detected a few times. J is TRBJ1-2 and V is TRBV5-5, with TRBD1 matching over 8 bases. Trimming cost V 3 bases and J 4 bases; bases outside gene matches: 2. The CDR3 is 13 amino acids. From germline, CDR1 is SGHKS and CDR2 YYEKEE (reference sequence). The CDR3 coding sequence is TGTGCCAGCAGCTGGGACAGGCGCTATGGCTACACCTTC. Residues: CASSWDRRYGYTF.

V is TRBV27 and J is TRBJ2-7; 10 bases match TRBD2. Germline values: CDR1 MNHEY, CDR2 SMNVEV (reference sequence). Germline trimming cut 6 bases from V and 3 bases from J; bases unmatched to any gene: 8. The CDR3 has 15 amino acids. In nucleotides, the CDR3 is TGTGCCAGCAGACCCGGGACTAGCGAGAACTACGAGCAGTACTTC. It specifies CASRPGTSENYEQYF.

This chain connects TRBV6-5 to TRBJ2-1; perhaps TRBD2 as D (6 bases). From germline, CDR1 is MNHEY and CDR2 SVGAGI. Trimming took 5 bases from V and 4 from J, leaving 9 bases between them. This CDR3 contains 13 residues. CDR3 DNA: TGTGCCAGCAGTGGGGACTTTTACAATGAGCAGTTCTTC. As protein: CASSGDFYNEQFF.

Remarks on this clone: A far larger clone is only one base removed, so a read error is likely. The chain combines TRBV5-4 with TRBJ1-1, with D maybe TRBD1 (5 bases). In germline, CDR1 is SGHNT, CDR2 YYREEE (reference sequence). V was pared by 0 bases and J by 4 bases, with 16 bases between. There are 16 residues in the CDR3. The CDR3 reads CASSLAPGGKGTEAFF. CDR3 nucleotide sequence: TGTGCCAGCAGCTTGGCCCCGGGGGGGAAGGGCACTGAAGCTTTCTTT.

This chain uses TRBV2 with TRBJ2-3; D not resolved. V was clipped by 3 bases and J by 3 bases, with 13 bases between them. In germline, CDR1 is SNHLY, CDR2 FYNNEI. The CDR3 extends over 15 amino acids. The CDR3: CASSDDRGGTDTQYF. As DNA, the CDR3 is TGTGCCAGCAGTGATGACCGAGGTGGGACAGATACGCAGTATTTT.

The V call is TRBV5-1, the J call TRBJ2-5; D is uncertain. Germline V gene data show CDR1 as SGHRS and CDR2 as YFSETQ. CDR3 size: 15 residues. V lost 3 bases to trimming and J lost 0 bases, with 12 bases between them. The CDR3 nucleotides are TGCGCCAGCAGCTCGCGAGGCAGGTACCAAGAGACCCAGTACTTC. Translated: CASSSRGRYQETQYF. The variable domain in full, with the rest retrieved from reference TRBV5-1 and TRBJ2-5, is KAGVTQTPRYLIKTRGQQVTLSCSPISGHRSVSWYQQTPGQGLQFLFEYFSETQRNKGNFPGRFSGRQFSNSRSEMNVSTLELGDSALYLCASSSRGRYQETQYFGPGTRLLVL.

In regard to this clone: Given a far larger clone just one base away, this is likely a sequencing read error. This sequence joins TRBV30 and TRBJ2-2; 10 bases are shared with TRBD2. The germline CDR1 and CDR2 sequences are GTSNPN and SVGIG (reference sequence). This CDR3 has 15 amino acids. CDR3: CAWSPGLANTGEPFF. The CDR3 nucleotides are TGTGCCTGGAGTCCGGGACTAGCGAACACCGGGGAGCCGTTTTTT.

The CDR3 coding sequence is TGTGCCAGCAGCGCCCATAAGGGACGGGACTTGTACTTC. Residues: CASSAHKGRDLYF. The V call is TRBV7-9, the J call TRBJ2-5; D is possibly TRBD2 (6 bases). The CDR3 spans 13 residues. In germline, CDR1 is SEHNR, CDR2 FQNEAQ (reference sequence). V was shortened by 5 bases and J by 13 bases, with 20 bases between the two germline ends.